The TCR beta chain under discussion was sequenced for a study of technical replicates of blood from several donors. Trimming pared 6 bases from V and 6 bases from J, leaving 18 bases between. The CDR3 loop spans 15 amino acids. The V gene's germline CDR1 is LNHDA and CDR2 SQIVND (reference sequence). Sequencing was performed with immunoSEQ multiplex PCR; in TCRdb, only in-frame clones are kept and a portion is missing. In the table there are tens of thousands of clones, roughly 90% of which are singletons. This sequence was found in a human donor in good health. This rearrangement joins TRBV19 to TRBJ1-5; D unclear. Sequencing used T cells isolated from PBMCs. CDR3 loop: CASSPTEGGFQPQHF. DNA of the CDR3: TGTGCCAGTAGCCCCACAGAAGGAGGGTTTCAGCCCCAGCATTTT.